Below are 7 T cell receptor beta chains sequenced from a single sample in a study of blood T cell repertoires in COVID-19. This table comes from immunoSEQ multiplex PCR, and its TCRdb copy is limited to in-frame clones, with some not included. The sample holds about 250,000 clones, around 90% seen once. Source material: PBMCs or T cells enriched from blood (not recorded which). The receptors derive from a woman aged 50 to 60 who had recovered from COVID-19.

The sample holds one count of this clone. The chain links TRBV28 to TRBJ1-1, with no clear D. The CDR3 contains 15 residues. The germline V and J ends were trimmed by 6 bases and 0 bases, with 14 bases remaining between them. In germline, CDR1 is MDHEN, CDR2 SYDVKM. The chain's CDR3 is CASSPITPMNTEAFF. CDR3 sequence (DNA): TGTGCCAGCAGCCCTATTACTCCAATGAACACTGAAGCTTTCTTT. Based on the CDR3 plus reference TRBV28 and TRBJ1-1, the full variable domain is DVKVTQSSRYLVKRTGEKVFLECVQDMDHENMFWYRQDPGLGLRLIYFSYDVKMKEKGDIPEGYSVSREKKERFSLILESASTNQTSMYLCASSPITPMNTEAFFGQGTRLTVV.

This clone has just a few counts. J is TRBJ2-1 and V is TRBV30; D is possibly TRBD2 (6 bases). The CDR3 has 16 residues. The germline gives CDR1 GTSNPN, CDR2 SVGIG (reference sequence). V lost 3 bases, J lost 8 bases, and 23 bases lay in between. In DNA, the CDR3 is TGTGCCTGGAGCGACACGACTAGTATTTGGACCGATGAGCAGTTCTTC. Amino acids: CAWSDTTSIWTDEQFF.

This clone was recorded once. The J gene is TRBJ2-1, the V gene TRBV10-3, with a tentative D call TRBD2 (6 bases). CDR1 ENHRY and CDR2 SYGVKD come from the germline V gene. There are 16 residues in the CDR3. V gave up 1 base and J gave up 6 bases, with 16 bases separating them. CDR3 amino acids: CAISELGLLRGNEQFF. In nucleotides, the CDR3 is TGTGCCATCAGTGAGTTGGGACTCCTCCGGGGCAATGAGCAGTTCTTC.

The chain recombines TRBV5-1 with TRBJ2-5; TRBD2 matches 10 bases. The CDR3 spans 15 residues. CDR1 is SGHRS, CDR2 YFSETQ, per germline. Losses at the gene ends were 0 bases for V and 5 bases for J; bases not matched to a gene: 4. The DNA of the CDR3 is TGCGCCAGCAGCTTGGTTCTAGCGGGAGAGGAGACCCAGTACTTC. This encodes CASSLVLAGEETQYF.

The V and J genes are TRBV5-4 and TRBJ2-1; D may be TRBD2 (6 bases). Germline V gene sequence: CDR1 SGHNT, CDR2 YYREEE (reference sequence). The germline V and J ends were trimmed by 5 bases and 8 bases, with 17 bases remaining between them. The CDR3 length is 14 residues. CDR3 region: CASRLGGLEDEQFF. CDR3 bases: TGTGCCAGCAGGCTAGGAGGGTTGGAGGATGAGCAGTTCTTC.

V gene TRBV28 combines with J gene TRBJ2-7; 12 nucleotides align to TRBD2. Germline CDR1 is MDHEN and CDR2 is SYDVKM. V gave up 6 bases and J gave up 5 bases; unmatched junction bases: 8. This CDR3 region has 15 residues. The CDR3 DNA reads as TGTGCCAGCAGCCTAGCGGGAGGGCCGAGGAACGAGCAGTACTTC. Its protein is CASSLAGGPRNEQYF.

The V and J genes are TRBV12-3 or TRBV12-4 and TRBJ2-2; weak D call: TRBD2 (6 bases). Trimming removed 8 bases at V and 6 bases at J, with 10 bases between. The CDR3 spans 12 residues. CDR3 in DNA: TGTGCCAGCGGTTCGGGGGCCGGGGAGCTGTTTTTT. It is translated as CASGSGAGELFF.